The present T cell receptor (beta chain) was sequenced within a study of CD8 T cells in Susac syndrome (dated by TCRdb to the late 2010s). Study-level background: Whether CD8+ T cell activation and differentiation in Susac syndrome was antigen driven was tested using repertoire sequencing. CD8+ T cell repertoire clonality was compared between fewer than 13 healthy donors, approximately 14 Susac syndrome patients and 15 multiple sclerosis patients. The full study reports these points: The number of individuals in the TCR sequencing and HLA analysis was acknowledged as relatively small.

RNA was extracted using the RNeasy kit, and 0.5 to 1 microgram was reverse transcribed with random hexamers. The immunoSEQ multiplex PCR assay, covering 54 Vbeta and 13 Jbeta segments, was used to amplify TCR beta CDR3 regions. PCR amplification bias was corrected by using a synthetic template baseline for primer optimization and computational correction. The paper's data handling went like this. Reads were annotated to V, D and J genes according to IMGT and were analyzed with immunoSEQ Analyzer, with only productive sequences retained. Clonality was computed as one minus Shannon entropy normalized by log2 of the number of productive unique sequences. For each patient and control, public and private clones were evaluated within the 100 most prevalent clones. Clones were defined as Susac-specific if absent from the healthy and MS cohorts, from 900 to 1,200 published viral clones and from other ImmuneACCESS disease sequences. In-frame beta chains were kept once TCRdb had trimmed the public reads at Q25 with fastp and called clones with MiXCR. Rows merge per CDR3 protein into single entries with the most common DNA and genes. TCRdb's processing, not the authors', yielded these V and J calls. The sample table records about 73,000 distinct CDR3 sequences; about 95% of these occur just once. Of the sample, 0.3% to 0.45% is held by the ten largest clones.

High-throughput TCR beta sequencing profiled peripheral blood CD8+ and CD4+ T cells from healthy donors, Susac syndrome patients and multiple sclerosis patients. The multiple sclerosis controls were treatment-naive patients who had stable or active relapsing-remitting disease and met the revised McDonald criteria. CD8+ TEMRA cells were enriched by FACS, while bulk CD8+ and CD4+ T cells were purified by magnetic negative isolation. Blood was drawn into EDTA tubes, processed within 24 hours, and PBMCs were isolated by density gradient centrifugation. PBMCs intended for TCR sequencing were frozen in liquid nitrogen and were later thawed in a 37 degrees C water bath. The sorted or isolated CD4+, CD8+ and CD8+ TEMRA cells reached a purity of at least 90%. Notes on this clonotype: Its specific antigen is unknown. No qualities accompany the bases; no much larger clone lies one base away.

This clonotype was obtained from a human donor with multiple sclerosis. Sequenced: CD8+ T cells from PBMCs.

The DNA is TGTGCCAGCAAGGGGGGATTAACAGATACGCAGTATTTT. This sequence encodes CASKGGLTDTQYF. The chain joins TRBV6-5 to TRBJ2-3; the D gene is tentatively TRBD1 or TRBD2, each matching 6 bases. Including cysteine and phenylalanine, the CDR3 has 13 amino acids. The kept DNA is CDR3 alone, 39 bases in frame from the first base. The V end loses 7 bases and the J end loses 3 bases, and a stretch of 11 bases separates them. As encoded in the germline V gene, CDR1 is MNHEY while CDR2 is SVGAGI.